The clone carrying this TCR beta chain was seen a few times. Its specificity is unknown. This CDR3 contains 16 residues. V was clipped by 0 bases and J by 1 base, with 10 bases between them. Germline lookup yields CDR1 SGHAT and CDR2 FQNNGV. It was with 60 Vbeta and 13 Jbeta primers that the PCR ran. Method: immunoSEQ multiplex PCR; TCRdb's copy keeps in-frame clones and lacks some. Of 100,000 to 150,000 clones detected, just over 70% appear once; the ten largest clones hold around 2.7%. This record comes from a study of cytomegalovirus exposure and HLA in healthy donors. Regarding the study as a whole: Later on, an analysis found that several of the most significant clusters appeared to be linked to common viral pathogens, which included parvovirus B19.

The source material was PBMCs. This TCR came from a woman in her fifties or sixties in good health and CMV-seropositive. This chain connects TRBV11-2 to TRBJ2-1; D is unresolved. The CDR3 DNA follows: TGTGCCAGCAGCTTAGATTCGTACACGTCCTACAATGAGCAGTTCTTC. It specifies CASSLDSYTSYNEQFF.